What follows are 27 T cell receptor beta chains derived from one specimen sequenced in a study of shared clonotypes between healthy human individuals. Sequencing used immunoSEQ multiplex PCR; TCRdb keeps in-frame clones, though not all of them. The table has 1 million to 1.3 million clones, around 82% seen once. Sequences were obtained from memory CD4+ T cells from PBMCs. As to subset: CD45RA-negative fraction. These receptors all stem from a young man in good health. Some clones in this sample may be carry-over from other donors' samples.

This chain connects TRBV7-2 to TRBJ2-2; D call uncertain. The V gene lost 5 bases and the J gene lost 1 base, with 5 bases spanning the gap. CDR3 length: 13 residues. Germline V lookup: CDR1 SGHTA, CDR2 FQGNSA. Here the CDR3 DNA reads TGTGCCAGCAGCCAGCGGAACACCGGGGAGCTGTTTTTT. Amino acid sequence: CASSQRNTGELFF.

This chain links TRBV9 with TRBJ2-3; D uncertain. The germline V gene has CDR1 SGDLS and CDR2 YYNGEE. The CDR3 extends over 13 amino acids. Trimming pared 4 bases from V and 5 bases from J, leaving 11 bases between. DNA for the CDR3: TGTGCCAGCAGCTCTAGTGGCTTAGATACGCAGTATTTT. This sequence encodes CASSSSGLDTQYF.

CDR3 protein: CASSSGLLNGYTF. The CDR3 bases are TGCGCCAGCAGCTCCGGGCTATTAAATGGCTACACCTTC. The chain links TRBV5-1 to TRBJ1-2; D is unresolved. Germline V gene sequence: CDR1 SGHRS, CDR2 YFSETQ. With 3 bases removed from V and 6 bases from J, the gap between germline ends came to 12 bases. CDR3 size: 13 residues. Full variable domain (missing parts from reference TRBV5-1 and TRBJ1-2): KAGVTQTPRYLIKTRGQQVTLSCSPISGHRSVSWYQQTPGQGLQFLFEYFSETQRNKGNFPGRFSGRQFSNSRSEMNVSTLELGDSALYLCASSSGLLNGYTFGSGTRLTVV.

This clone has a single count. The J gene is TRBJ2-1, the V gene TRBV5-4; D may be TRBD2 (5 bases). CDR3 length: 14 residues. With 1 base removed from V and 5 bases from J, the gap between germline ends came to 10 bases. Looked up from germline, CDR1 is SGHNT and CDR2 is YYREEE (reference sequence). CDR3 nucleotides: TGTGCCAGCAGCTTGTTGAGCGGCGACAATGAGCAGTTCTTC. It is translated as CASSLLSGDNEQFF.

The sample holds one count of this clone. This chain links TRBV30 with TRBJ1-2, with TRBD1 as a possible D gene (6 bases). The CDR3 has 13 amino acids. CDR1 and CDR2 from the germline V gene are GTSNPN and SVGIG (reference sequence). The V gene lost 7 bases and the J gene lost 8 bases, with 20 bases spanning the gap. The chain's CDR3 is CAFHKPGQLGYTF. The CDR3 bases are TGTGCCTTCCATAAACCCGGACAGTTAGGCTACACCTTC. The full variable domain, rest sourced from reference TRBV30 and TRBJ1-2, is SQTIHQWPATLVQPVGSPLSLECTVEGTSNPNLYWYRQAAGRGLQLLFYSVGIGQISSEVPQNLSASRPQDRQFILSSKKLLLSDSGFYLCAFHKPGQLGYTFGSGTRLTVV.

V is TRBV5-1 and J is TRBJ2-1, with TRBD2 matching over 11 bases. V shed 3 bases, J shed 8 bases, and the junction held 7 bases outside the gene matches. CDR1 SGHRS and CDR2 YFSETQ come from the germline V gene. The CDR3 covers 15 residues. CDR3 residues: CASSSILAGEDEQFF. The CDR3 DNA follows: TGCGCCAGCAGCTCAATACTAGCGGGAGAGGATGAGCAGTTCTTC.

The chain has TRBV7-2 and TRBJ2-7, with D hard to call. The CDR3 contains 13 residues. Germline V gene data show CDR1 as SGHTA and CDR2 as FQGNSA. Trimming stripped 3 bases from V and 7 bases from J, with 13 bases between. The DNA of the CDR3 is TGTGCCAGCAGCTTCTACCAGGATGGGGAGCAGTACTTC. Its protein product is CASSFYQDGEQYF.

The rearrangement uses TRBV2 and TRBJ1-5; 7 bases fit TRBD1. From germline, CDR1 is SNHLY and CDR2 FYNNEI. The CDR3 has 14 amino acids. The junction had 5 bases not matched to a gene; V was cut back by 6 bases and J by 3 bases. The CDR3 is CASSAGTANQPQHF. CDR3 nucleotide sequence: TGTGCCAGCAGCGCCGGGACAGCCAATCAGCCCCAGCATTTT.

V and J are TRBV30 and TRBJ2-5; 10 bases align to TRBD1. Germline V gene sequence: CDR1 GTSNPN, CDR2 SVGIG (reference sequence). The length of the CDR3 is 16 residues. The J segment lost 5 bases and the V segment lost 3 bases, leaving 12 bases of the junction unmatched. This CDR3 reads CAWRAADRGVRETQYF. In nucleotides, the CDR3 is TGTGCCTGGAGGGCAGCGGACAGGGGGGTTAGGGAGACCCAGTACTTC.

In its sample, this clone was seen once. The CDR3 DNA reads TGTGCCAGCTCACCAATTCAGGACGTGCTAAACACCATATATTTT. Residues: CASSPIQDVLNTIYF. The chain couples TRBV18 to TRBJ1-3, with D uncertain. This CDR3 has 15 residues. V lost 2 bases and J lost 6, with 14 bases in between. Looked up from germline, CDR1 is KGHSH and CDR2 is LQKENI.

CDR3 nucleotide sequence: TGCGCCAGCAGCCAACAACAGGGGAGGGAGCACATTCAGTACTTC. Translation gives CASSQQQGREHIQYF. V usage is TRBV4-1 and J usage is TRBJ2-4, with D tentatively TRBD1 or TRBD2 (7 bases each). Germline lookup yields CDR1 MGHRA and CDR2 YSYEKL. CDR3 length equals 15 residues. V lost 2 bases and J lost 8, with 16 bases in between.

For this clone: The sample has other DNA sequences that encode this CDR3 too. The gene calls are TRBV6-5 and TRBJ1-3; D perhaps matches TRBD1 (5 bases). This CDR3 region has 14 residues. V was shortened by 0 bases and J by 3 bases, with 6 bases between the two germline ends. Germline lookup yields CDR1 MNHEY and CDR2 SVGAGI. CDR3 region: CASSYSQGGNTIYF. CDR3 DNA: TGTGCCAGCAGTTACTCCCAGGGTGGAAACACCATATATTTT.

The chain joins TRBV5-6 to TRBJ1-2; 9 bases agree with TRBD1. CDR1 SGHDT and CDR2 YYEEEE come from the germline V gene. The CDR3 has 16 amino acids. The trim removed 5 bases at V and 4 bases at J, leaving 12 bases unmatched. CDR3 sequence (DNA): TGTGCCAGCAGTTTTGGACAGGGGCTTTGGATCTATGGCTACACCTTC. It translates to CASSFGQGLWIYGYTF.

This clone was picked up one time. The rearrangement uses TRBV6-1 and TRBJ1-5, with D tentatively TRBD1 (5 bases). Between the trimmed V and J ends, which lost 1 base and 13 bases, there was a span of 14 bases. CDR3 length equals 13 residues. Germline lookup yields CDR1 MNHNS and CDR2 SASEGT. CDR3 sequence: CASSEGLQAHQHF. The CDR3 nucleotides read TGTGCCAGCAGTGAAGGCCTACAGGCCCATCAGCATTTT.

The sample holds one count of this clone. A much larger clone differs by one base, so this may be a read error. The chain uses TRBV9 and TRBJ2-1, with D perhaps TRBD2 (5 bases). Germline values: CDR1 SGDLS, CDR2 YYNGEE. The V gene lost 0 bases and the J gene lost 0 bases, with 16 bases spanning the gap. CDR3 length: 18 residues. As DNA, the CDR3 is TGTGCCAGCAGCGTAGTTCGGGGAGCGGACCCCTCCTACAATGAGCAGTTCTTC. This sequence encodes CASSVVRGADPSYNEQFF. Combining the CDR3 with reference TRBV9 and TRBJ2-1 gives the whole variable domain DSGVTQTPKHLITATGQRVTLRCSPRSGDLSVYWYQQSLDQGLQFLIQYYNGEERAKGNILERFSAQQFPDLHSELNLSSLELGDSALYFCASSVVRGADPSYNEQFFGPGTRLTVL.

This chain uses TRBV11-3 with TRBJ2-7; TRBD1 or TRBD2 may be the D gene (6 bases each). Germline CDR1 and CDR2: SGHNT and YENEEA. This CDR3 is built from 16 residues. Trimming stripped 2 bases from V and 6 bases from J, with 20 bases between. CDR3 protein: CASSLKQGFSGREQYF. The DNA for the CDR3 is TGTGCCAGCAGCTTAAAACAGGGTTTCAGCGGGCGCGAGCAGTACTTC.

The rearrangement uses TRBV28 and TRBJ2-7; no definite D call. Germline CDR1 MDHEN, CDR2 SYDVKM. The CDR3 loop spans 12 amino acids. Trimming pared 6 bases from V and 1 base from J, leaving 7 bases between. Here the CDR3 reads CASRSVSYEQYF. The CDR3 DNA sequence: TGTGCCAGCAGGTCTGTTTCCTACGAGCAGTACTTC.

In its sample, this clone was seen a few times. CDR3 in amino acids: CASSLDGGSTVSGELFF. CDR3 nucleotides: TGCGCCAGCAGCTTGGATGGCGGGAGTACGGTTTCCGGGGAGCTGTTTTTT. The V call is TRBV5-1, the J call TRBJ2-2; 7 bases are a match to TRBD2. J was trimmed by 6 bases and V by 0 bases; bases with no gene match: 11. The CDR3 length is 17 residues. Germline values: CDR1 SGHRS, CDR2 YFSETQ.

V usage is TRBV6-1 and J usage is TRBJ1-2; D unresolved. V was clipped by 1 base and J by 0 bases, with 6 bases between them. The CDR3 is made up of 14 amino acids. Germline lookup yields CDR1 MNHNS and CDR2 SASEGT. The CDR3 sequence: CASSEVTANYGYTF. The CDR3 DNA reads TGTGCCAGCAGTGAAGTTACGGCTAACTATGGCTACACCTTC.

The V call is TRBV28, the J call TRBJ2-2, with TRBD1 identical over 8 bases. Trimming at V came to 7 bases and at J to 4 bases, leaving 11 bases not matched to a gene. The germline CDR1 and CDR2 sequences are MDHEN and SYDVKM. The CDR3 is 16 residues long. CDR3 in DNA: TGTGCCAGCAACGACCAGGGGGCGCAGGGCACCGGGGAGCTGTTTTTT. It codes for CASNDQGAQGTGELFF.

In this sample, this clone turned up a few times. A much larger clone sits a single nucleotide away, making a read error possible. In the same sample, other DNA sequences code for this CDR3. The V call is TRBV14, the J call TRBJ1-2; D is possibly TRBD1 (5 bases). This CDR3 spans 13 amino acids. Germline V CDR1 and CDR2: SGHDN, FVKESK. As DNA, the CDR3 is TGTGCCAGCAGTCAAGCACGACAGCGCGGCTACACCTTC. Encoded protein: CASSQARQRGYTF. The full variable domain, completed using reference TRBV14 and TRBJ1-2, is EAGVTQFPSHSVIEKGQTVTLRCDPISGHDNLYWYRRVMGKEIKFLLHFVKESKQDESGMPNNRFLAERTGGTYSTLKVQPAELEDSGVYFCASSQARQRGYTFGSGTRLTVV.

In this sample, this clone turned up a few times. The rearrangement joins TRBV30 to TRBJ1-6; tentatively, D is TRBD1 (5 bases). The germline V and J ends were trimmed by 4 bases and 10 bases, with 17 bases remaining between them. Germline V lookup: CDR1 GTSNPN, CDR2 SVGIG (reference sequence). The CDR3 is 14 amino acids. The CDR3 sequence: CAWKRGAGRSPLHF. As DNA, the CDR3 is TGTGCCTGGAAAAGAGGGGCAGGGAGGTCACCCCTCCACTTT.

The chain links TRBV30 to TRBJ1-6; the D gene is possibly TRBD1 (5 bases). Trimming cost V 0 bases and J 9 bases, with 12 bases left between them. Germline V lookup: CDR1 GTSNPN, CDR2 SVGIG (reference sequence). This CDR3 has 14 amino acids. The CDR3 sequence: CAWSVRTISSPLHF. CDR3 bases: TGTGCCTGGAGTGTACGGACAATCAGTTCACCCCTCCACTTT.

The chain is built from TRBV15 and TRBJ2-7, with 7 positions matching TRBD1. The CDR3 has 17 residues. Germline V CDR1 and CDR2: LNHNV, YYDKDF (reference sequence). The trim removed 3 bases at V and 2 bases at J, leaving 13 bases unmatched. In DNA, the CDR3 is TGTGCCACCAGCAGGGAGCCTTTTAGCAGGGGGACCTACGAGCAGTACTTC. This gives the protein CATSREPFSRGTYEQYF.

The J gene is TRBJ2-5, the V gene TRBV18, with 8 bases lining up with TRBD2. Germline assignment: CDR1 KGHSH and CDR2 LQKENI. This CDR3 has 14 amino acids. The junction had 5 bases not matched to a gene; V was cut back by 3 bases and J by 5 bases. CDR3: CASSPGLAVETQYF. The CDR3 region has the DNA TGTGCCAGCTCACCCGGACTAGCTGTTGAGACCCAGTACTTC. Looking up the rest from reference TRBV18 and TRBJ2-5 gives the full variable domain: NAGVMQNPRHLVRRRGQEARLRCSPMKGHSHVYWYRQLPEEGLKFMVYLQKENIIDESGMPKERFSAEFPKEGPSILRIQQVVRGDSAAYFCASSPGLAVETQYFGPGTRLLVL.

This clone was found once. The chain combines TRBV9 with TRBJ2-1, with 9 bases lining up with TRBD2. CDR1 is SGDLS, CDR2 YYNGEE, per germline. With V trimmed by 0 bases and J by 2 bases, 3 bases remained unmatched. The CDR3 consists of 16 residues. CDR3 in DNA: TGTGCCAGCAGCGTAGCTAGCGGGGCCACCTACAATGAGCAGTTCTTC. Translation gives CASSVASGATYNEQFF.

The chain employs TRBV5-4 and TRBJ2-5, with 9 positions matching TRBD2. This CDR3 spans 15 amino acids. Germline V CDR1 and CDR2: SGHNT, YYREEE (reference sequence). V gave up 6 bases and J gave up 4 bases; unmatched junction bases: 10. CDR3 sequence (DNA): TGTGCCAGCAACGTCGGCGGGAGGGCCGGAGAGACCCAGTACTTC. Translation: CASNVGGRAGETQYF.